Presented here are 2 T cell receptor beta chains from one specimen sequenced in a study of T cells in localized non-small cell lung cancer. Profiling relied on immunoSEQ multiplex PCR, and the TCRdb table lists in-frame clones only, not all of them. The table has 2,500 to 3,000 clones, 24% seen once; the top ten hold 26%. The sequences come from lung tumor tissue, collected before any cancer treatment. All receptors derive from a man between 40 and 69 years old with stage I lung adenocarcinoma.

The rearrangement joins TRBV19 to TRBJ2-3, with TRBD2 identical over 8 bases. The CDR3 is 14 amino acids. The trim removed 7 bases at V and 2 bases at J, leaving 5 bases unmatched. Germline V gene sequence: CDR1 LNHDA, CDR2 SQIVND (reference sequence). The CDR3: CASKIAGNTDTQYF. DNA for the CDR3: TGTGCCAGTAAAATAGCGGGAAACACAGATACGCAGTATTTT.

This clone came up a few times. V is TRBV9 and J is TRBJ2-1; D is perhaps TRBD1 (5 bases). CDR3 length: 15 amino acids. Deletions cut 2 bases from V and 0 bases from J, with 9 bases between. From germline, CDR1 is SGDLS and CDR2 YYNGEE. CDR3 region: CASSVNQGSYNEQFF. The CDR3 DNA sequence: TGTGCCAGCAGCGTCAATCAGGGCTCCTACAATGAGCAGTTCTTC.